The TCR beta chain described here comes from a study of cytomegalovirus exposure and HLA in healthy donors. Per the germline V gene, CDR1 is SGHDT and CDR2 is YYEEEE. V lost 1 base and J 0 bases, leaving 14 bases between the germline ends. This CDR3 spans 17 amino acids. 13 Jbeta primers and 60 Vbeta primers were used for the PCR. Method: immunoSEQ multiplex PCR; TCRdb's copy keeps in-frame clones and lacks some. The sample shows more than 110,000 clones, nearly 10% of them seen only once. This sequence was found in a man aged 45-60 years in good health and CMV-seronegative. The V and J genes are TRBV5-6 and TRBJ1-3, with D tentatively TRBD1 (6 bases). The sequencing input was PBMCs. In DNA form, the CDR3 reads TGTGCCAGCAGCTTGTGGTCACAGGGTGGCTCTGGAAACACCATATATTTT. Encoded protein: CASSLWSQGGSGNTIYF.